The source of this T cell receptor (beta chain) is a study of T cell repertoires in cytomegalovirus infection. General study findings and limits: HLA-C-restricted CMV clonotypes gave the most frequent clonotype in two of eight donors.

About this clonotype: Its antigen is unknown.

MiXCR, applied by TCRdb to the reads, yields one record per CDR3 protein. Of about 85,000 distinct CDR3 sequences listed, 45% to 50% are singletons. V lost 1 base and J lost 4, with 7 bases in between. There are 13 residues in the CDR3. CDR1 SGHTA and CDR2 FQGTGA come from the germline V gene. The sequencing here drew on CD8+ T cells from cultured PBMCs, taken from culture after CMV antigen stimulation. This TCR came from a human donor in good health (CMV status not recorded). Some clones in this sample may be carry-over from other donors' samples. The V gene is TRBV7-3, the J gene TRBJ2-5; D call uncertain. The CDR3 is CASSLSVRETQYF. The CDR3 DNA follows: TGTGCCAGCAGCTTAAGTGTCAGAGAGACCCAGTACTTC.